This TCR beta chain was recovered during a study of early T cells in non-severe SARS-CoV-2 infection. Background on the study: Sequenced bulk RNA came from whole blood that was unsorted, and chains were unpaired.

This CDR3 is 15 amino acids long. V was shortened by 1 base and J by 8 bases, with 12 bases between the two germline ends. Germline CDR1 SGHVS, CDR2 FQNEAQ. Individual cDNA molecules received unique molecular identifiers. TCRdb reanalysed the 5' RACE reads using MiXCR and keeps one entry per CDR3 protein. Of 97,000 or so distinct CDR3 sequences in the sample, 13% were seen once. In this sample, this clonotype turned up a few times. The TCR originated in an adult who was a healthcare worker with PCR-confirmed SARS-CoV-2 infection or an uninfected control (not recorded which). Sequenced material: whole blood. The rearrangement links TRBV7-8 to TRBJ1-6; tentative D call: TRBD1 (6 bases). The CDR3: CASSLEQGLHSPLHF. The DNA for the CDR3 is TGTGCCAGCAGCTTAGAACAGGGCCTCCATTCACCCCTCCACTTT. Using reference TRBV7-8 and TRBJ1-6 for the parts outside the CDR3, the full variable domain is GAGVSQSPRYKVAKRGQDVALRCDPISGHVSLFWYQQALGQGPEFLTYFQNEAQLDKSGLPSDRFFAERPEGSVSTLKIQRTQQEDSAVYLCASSLEQGLHSPLHFGNGTRLTVT.